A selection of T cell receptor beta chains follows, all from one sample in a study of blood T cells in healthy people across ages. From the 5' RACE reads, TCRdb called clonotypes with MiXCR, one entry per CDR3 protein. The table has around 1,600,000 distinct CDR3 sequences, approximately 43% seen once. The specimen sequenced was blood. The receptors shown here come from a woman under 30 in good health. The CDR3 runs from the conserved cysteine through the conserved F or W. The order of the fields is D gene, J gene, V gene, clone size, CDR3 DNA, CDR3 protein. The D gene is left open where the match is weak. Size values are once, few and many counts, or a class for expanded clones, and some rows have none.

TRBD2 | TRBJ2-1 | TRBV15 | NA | TGTGCCACCAGCAGATTGGGGACTAGCGGGGGCAATGAGCAGTTCTTC | CATSRLGTSGGNEQFF
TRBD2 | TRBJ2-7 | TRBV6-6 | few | TGTGCCAGCAGTCCGGAAGCGGGAGCCCCCCCCTACGAGCAGTACTTC | CASSPEAGAPPYEQYF
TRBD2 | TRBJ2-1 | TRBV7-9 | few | TGTGCCAGCAGCTCCCCCGGGACTAGCGGGGTATCTACGTTCAATGAGCAGTTCTTC | CASSSPGTSGVSTFNEQFF
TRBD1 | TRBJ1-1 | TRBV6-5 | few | TGTGCCAGCAGTTACGGTCGCTCCCTCGGGACAGGGTTGGCTTTCTTT | CASSYGRSLGTGLAFF
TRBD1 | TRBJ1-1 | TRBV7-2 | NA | TGTGCCAGCAGCTTAGTTTCACAGGGGGCAAAGAACACTGAAGCTTTCTTT | CASSLVSQGAKNTEAFF
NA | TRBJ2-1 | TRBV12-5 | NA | TGTGCTAGTGGTTCGGGACGGAACTACAATGAGCAGTTCTTC | CASGSGRNYNEQFF
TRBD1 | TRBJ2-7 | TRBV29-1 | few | TGCAGCGTTGAAAAGACAGGGCTCAACGAGCAGTACTTC | CSVEKTGLNEQYF
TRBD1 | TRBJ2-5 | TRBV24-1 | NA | TGTGCCACCAGTGACCGGGACAGCGGCAATGAGCAGTACTTC | CATSDRDSGNEQYF
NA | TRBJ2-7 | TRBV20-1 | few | TGCAGTGCCTTGAGACCTAGAGGTAGCTACGAGCAGTACTTC | CSALRPRGSYEQYF
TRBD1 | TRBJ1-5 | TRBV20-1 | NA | TGCAGTGCTAGCAGCAGGGGGTATCAGCCCCAGCATTTT | CSASSRGYQPQHF
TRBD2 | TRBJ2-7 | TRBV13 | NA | TGTGCCAGCAGCTCTACCGATCGTAGCGGGGGAGGTTCCTACGAGCAGTACTTC | CASSSTDRSGGGSYEQYF
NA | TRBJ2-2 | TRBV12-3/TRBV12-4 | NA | TGTGCCAGCAGCCCCTGGACAAGTCCTACGAACACCGGGGAGCTGTTTTTT | CASSPWTSPTNTGELFF
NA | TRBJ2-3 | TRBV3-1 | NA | TGTGCCAGCAGCTCGGCACCGAGAGTAGATACGCAGTATTTT | CASSSAPRVDTQYF
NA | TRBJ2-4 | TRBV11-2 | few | TGTGCCAGCAGCTTAGTTCCGGGGGCCAAAAACATTCAGTACTTC | CASSLVPGAKNIQYF
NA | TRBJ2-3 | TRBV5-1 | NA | TGCGCCAGCAGAACCCCCCCCGGGAGAGAAACAGATACGCAGTATTTT | CASRTPPGRETDTQYF
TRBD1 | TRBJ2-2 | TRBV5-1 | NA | TGCGCCAGCAGCTTTGGACAGGGGAGTAAATCCGGGGAGCTGTTTTTT | CASSFGQGSKSGELFF
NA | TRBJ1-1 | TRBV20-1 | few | TGCAGTGCTAGCCCCGACCCGAACACTGAAGCTTTCTTT | CSASPDPNTEAFF
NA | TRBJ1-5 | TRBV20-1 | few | TGCAGTGCTAGTTCACCTTATAGCAATCAGCCCCAGCATTTT | CSASSPYSNQPQHF
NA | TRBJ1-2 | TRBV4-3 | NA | TGCGCCAGCAGCCCGGCTGTAGATTCGCACTATGGCTACACCTTC | CASSPAVDSHYGYTF
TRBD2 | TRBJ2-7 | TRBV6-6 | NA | TGTGCCAGCAGTTATCCTAGCGGCGCCTACGAGCAGTACTTC | CASSYPSGAYEQYF
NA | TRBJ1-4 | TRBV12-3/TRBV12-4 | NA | TGTGCCAGCAGTAGAGGGTGGGCTAATGAAAAACTGTTTTTT | CASSRGWANEKLFF
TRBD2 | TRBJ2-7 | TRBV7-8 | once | TGTGCCAGCAGCCCGCTACTAGCGGGGGGCAATGAGCAGTACTTC | CASSPLLAGGNEQYF
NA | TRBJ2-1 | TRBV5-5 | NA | TGTGCCAGCAGCTTATCCCCACTCAAAACATACAATGAGCAGTTCTTC | CASSLSPLKTYNEQFF
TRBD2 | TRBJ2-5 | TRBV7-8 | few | TGTGCCAGCAGCCGACTAGCGGGAGTTAATCAAGAGACCCAGTACTTC | CASSRLAGVNQETQYF
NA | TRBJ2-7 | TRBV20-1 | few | TGCAGTGCTAGAGTCCCCGGCCAAACCTACGAGCAGTACTTC | CSARVPGQTYEQYF
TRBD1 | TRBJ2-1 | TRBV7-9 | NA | TGTGCCAGCAGCACCCACAGGGGGCCTAGAAATGAGCAGTTCTTC | CASSTHRGPRNEQFF
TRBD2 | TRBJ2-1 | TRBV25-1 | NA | TGTGCCACCCCCTCTAGCGGGAGCTCCTACAATGAGCAGTTCTTC | CATPSSGSSYNEQFF
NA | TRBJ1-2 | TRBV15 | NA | TGTGCCACCAGCAGTGGGCAGTTTAATGGCTACACCTTC | CATSSGQFNGYTF
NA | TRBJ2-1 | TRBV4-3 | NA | TGCGCCAGCAGCCAAGGAACCTTAGAGACCCAGTTCTTC | CASSQGTLETQFF
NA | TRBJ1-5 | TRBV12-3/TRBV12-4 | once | TGTGCCAGCAGTGTAGGGGCGAGGAGCAATCAGCCCCAGCATTTT | CASSVGARSNQPQHF